This TCR beta chain appears in the sequencing data of a study of cytomegalovirus exposure and HLA in healthy donors. The CDR3 runs 15 residues. Germline lookup yields CDR1 LGHNA and CDR2 YSLEER. Trimming took 3 bases from V and 6 from J, leaving 17 bases between them. Turning to this clone: Antigen unknown.

Study-wide results and limits: Earlier analysis found most TCR beta V segments productive about 87% or about 30% of the time. Investigators reported 150 to 200 TCR beta chains as tied to cytomegalovirus.

The PCR was carried out with 60 Vbeta primers and 13 Jbeta primers. The repertoire was sequenced with immunoSEQ multiplex PCR; TCRdb's copy has only in-frame clones and lacks some. The sample data list tens of thousands of clones. This clonotype was obtained from a boy aged 10-17 years in good health and CMV-seronegative. The sample was PBMCs. V and J are TRBV4-3 and TRBJ1-1; D not certain. This chain's CDR3 is CASSHARPSRAEAFF. Written as DNA, the CDR3 is TGCGCCAGCAGCCATGCCCGACCCAGCCGGGCTGAAGCTTTCTTT.